This entry concerns a single T cell receptor beta chain. The antigen remains undetermined. Using immunoSEQ multiplex PCR, the repertoire was profiled, and TCRdb retains in-frame clones only, with some absent. The sample carries around 32,000 clones, 90% to 95% recorded once. The data stem from a study of circulating and synovial CD4+ cells in juvenile arthritis. The study's findings and limits: Bulk blood CD4 samples held at least an order of magnitude more or fewer genomes than CPL. Deeper sequencing increased measured overlap with synovial clonotypes. Diversity here was lower than in bulk blood CD4 cells.

CDR1 is LNHDA, CDR2 SQIVND, per germline (reference sequence). The CDR3 loop spans 14 amino acids. The V gene end was trimmed by 6 bases and the J gene end by 7 bases; junction bases not matched to a gene: 6. The specimen was CD4+ T cells from blood. The chain joins TRBV19 to TRBJ2-1, with 10 bases fitting TRBD2. This TCR derives from a human donor with juvenile idiopathic arthritis. The chain's CDR3 is CASRPSGSRNEQFF. The CDR3 DNA reads as TGTGCCAGTAGGCCTAGCGGGAGTAGGAATGAGCAGTTCTTC.